These T cell receptor beta chains were read from a single sample in a study of blood T cell repertoires in COVID-19. Clones were read by immunoSEQ multiplex PCR, and TCRdb kept only the in-frame ones, dropping some. The sample yields 150,000 or so clones, about 82% seen once. Material for sequencing was peripheral blood. The receptors derive from a man aged 45-65 years with active or convalescent COVID-19. Each CDR3 is given with its conserved first and last residue. The order of the fields is clone size, J gene, D gene, V gene, CDR3 DNA, CDR3 protein. D genes are given only for firm matches. The listing skips clone size in some rows; elsewhere it reads once, few, many or a size class.

. | TRBJ2-7 | TRBD1 | TRBV27 | TGTGCCAGCAGTCGGGAGCCGACAGGGGGGAACGAGCAGTACTTC | CASSREPTGGNEQYF
. | TRBJ2-1 | . | TRBV21-1 | TGTGCCAGCAGCCACTTAGACAGGGCCGGTCGCCACAATGAGCAGTTCTTC | CASSHLDRAGRHNEQFF
. | TRBJ2-1 | . | TRBV4-3 | TGCGCCAGCAGCCCCCAGGTGGGTTCTGCCTACAATGAGCAGTTCTTC | CASSPQVGSAYNEQFF
. | TRBJ1-5 | . | TRBV5-8 | TGTGCCAGCAGCTTACAGGGCAATCAGCCCCAGCATTTT | CASSLQGNQPQHF
. | TRBJ1-1 | . | TRBV4-3 | TGCGCCAGCAGCCGGGACATAGGTCCTTTGGGAGCTTTCTTT | CASSRDIGPLGAFF
. | TRBJ2-1 | . | TRBV3-1/TRBV3-2 | TGTGCCAGCAGCCAAGGAGGCTACAATGAGCAGTTCTTC | CASSQGGYNEQFF
. | TRBJ2-2 | . | TRBV9 | TGTGCCAGCAGCGTAACCACAGGGTCCGGGGAGCTGTTTTTT | CASSVTTGSGELFF
. | TRBJ2-1 | TRBD2 | TRBV19 | TGTGCCAGTAGTTCAATAGCGGGGACGAACAATGAGCAGTTCTTC | CASSSIAGTNNEQFF
. | TRBJ1-5 | . | TRBV5-1 | TGCGCCAGCAGCCCTGACAGTGTTAGCAATCAGCCCCAGCATTTT | CASSPDSVSNQPQHF
few | TRBJ2-1 | TRBD2 | TRBV19 | TGTGCCAGTAGTATGGGACTAGCGGGAGCGGCCTATAACAATGAGCAGTTCTTC | CASSMGLAGAAYNNEQFF
. | TRBJ2-2 | TRBD1 | TRBV6-1 | TGTGCCAGCAGTGAGAGACAGGGTTTGCGGGAGCTGTTTTTT | CASSERQGLRELFF
. | TRBJ1-5 | . | TRBV9 | TGTGCCAGCAGCCCCACGGGCGCCAGCGGTCAGCCCCAGCATTTT | CASSPTGASGQPQHF
. | TRBJ2-7 | TRBD2 | TRBV27 | TGTGCCAGCAGCCCGGGACTAGCGGGAGCTTTCTCCTACGAGCAGTACTTC | CASSPGLAGAFSYEQYF
. | TRBJ2-7 | . | TRBV6-2/TRBV6-3 | TGTGCCAGCAGTTCATTCGAGGGAACCTACGAGCAGTACTTC | CASSSFEGTYEQYF
. | TRBJ2-3 | . | TRBV10-3 | TGTGCCATCAGTGCCGCGGGCGACGCAGATACGCAGTATTTT | CAISAAGDADTQYF
. | TRBJ2-5 | TRBD2 | TRBV3-1/TRBV3-2 | TGTGCCAGCAGCCAAGATCCGACGGGGGGGCTAAAGACCCAGTACTTC | CASSQDPTGGLKTQYF
once | TRBJ1-5 | . | TRBV10-3 | TGTGCCATCAGTACCGCGGCCAATCAGCCCCAGCATTTT | CAISTAANQPQHF
few | TRBJ2-2 | TRBD2 | TRBV3-1/TRBV3-2 | TGTGCCAGCAGCCCGACCTCCAGCGGGGGGGCCAGGACCGGGGAGCTGTTTTTT | CASSPTSSGGARTGELFF
. | TRBJ1-2 | . | TRBV7-2 | TGTGCCAGCAGCTTAGCAGGGCAGGGGATAGGCGGCTACACCTTC | CASSLAGQGIGGYTF
. | TRBJ1-1 | TRBD1 | TRBV4-1 | TGCGCCAGCAGCCTTACAGGGGATCGAAAGTGGGCTTTCTTT | CASSLTGDRKWAFF
. | TRBJ1-5 | TRBD1 | TRBV6-5 | TGTGCCAGTACCTCAGGGGGTCGGGCGCCCCAGCATTTT | CASTSGGRAPQHF
. | TRBJ1-4 | . | TRBV7-2 | TGTGCCAGCAGCTTGATTAGAGCAACTAATGAAAAACTGTTTTTT | CASSLIRATNEKLFF
. | TRBJ2-1 | TRBD1 | TRBV2 | TGTGCCAGCACAGGACAGGGTTTAGAGGATGAGCAGTTCTTC | CASTGQGLEDEQFF
few | TRBJ2-2 | TRBD1 | TRBV27 | TGTGCCAGCAGCCCGGGACAGGGAATCGGGGAGCTGTTTTTT | CASSPGQGIGELFF
. | TRBJ2-2 | . | TRBV11-2 | TGTGCCAGCAGGAAAGTACTCGGGGAGCTGTTTTTT | CASRKVLGELFF
few | TRBJ1-1 | TRBD1 | TRBV27 | TGTGCCAGCAGTTTACAGGGGGCCTATAGGAACACTGAAGCTTTCTTT | CASSLQGAYRNTEAFF
. | TRBJ1-2 | . | TRBV7-2 | TGTGCCAGCAGCTTAGACAACAGGGATTTTGGCTACACCTTC | CASSLDNRDFGYTF
. | TRBJ1-2 | TRBD1 | TRBV11-2 | TGTGCCAGCAGCTTCGTCGGACAGGGGAACTATGGCTACACCTTC | CASSFVGQGNYGYTF
few | TRBJ1-2 | TRBD1 | TRBV15 | TGTGCCACCAGCAGAGAAACAGGGGACGGCTACACCTTC | CATSRETGDGYTF
. | TRBJ1-1 | TRBD1 | TRBV4-2 | TGTGCCAGCAGCCAAGATTGGGACAGGGGGCTGAGGAACACTGAAGCTTTCTTT | CASSQDWDRGLRNTEAFF
. | TRBJ1-2 | TRBD1 | TRBV18 | TGTGCCAGCTCCGGGGCCTTAACCGGGACAGGGGGAATTGCGGACTATGGCTACACCTTC | CASSGALTGTGGIADYGYTF
. | TRBJ1-1 | . | TRBV5-1 | TGCGCCAGCAGCATGCGGGCGGGGGGCACTGAAGCTTTCTTT | CASSMRAGGTEAFF
. | TRBJ2-1 | . | TRBV4-3 | TGCGCCAGCAGCCGAAAGCTAGCGACAAATATCTACAATGAGCAGTTCTTC | CASSRKLATNIYNEQFF
. | TRBJ1-3 | . | TRBV9 | TGTGCCAGCAGCGTAGGGACATACAGAAACACCATATATTTT | CASSVGTYRNTIYF
. | TRBJ2-7 | TRBD2 | TRBV14 | TGTGCCAGCAGCCAAGTGAGACTAGCGGGGGAGCAGTACTTC | CASSQVRLAGEQYF
. | TRBJ1-3 | . | TRBV28 | TGTGCCAGCAGTCCCCTCGGCATCCCGGGGTCCGGAAACACCATATATTTT | CASSPLGIPGSGNTIYF
. | TRBJ1-1 | . | TRBV4-3 | TGCGCCAGCAGCCAAGCAGGGGCGGAAGTGACTGAAGCTTTCTTT | CASSQAGAEVTEAFF
once | TRBJ2-1 | . | TRBV27 | TGTGCCAGCAGTTTCGGGTACAATGAGCAGTTCTTC | CASSFGYNEQFF
. | TRBJ2-3 | TRBD2 | TRBV6-2/TRBV6-3 | TGTGCCAGCAGCTCTGGACTAGCGGGGGGGGGCACAGATACGCAGTATTTT | CASSSGLAGGGTDTQYF
. | TRBJ2-3 | TRBD1 | TRBV19 | TGTGCCAGTAGTATCCGGGACAGGGTATCAGATACGCAGTATTTT | CASSIRDRVSDTQYF
. | TRBJ2-3 | . | TRBV21-1 | TGTGCCAGCAGCAAAGGGAGGCGGGAGAGCACAGATACGCAGTATTTT | CASSKGRRESTDTQYF
. | TRBJ2-7 | TRBD1 | TRBV6-2/TRBV6-3 | TGTGCCAGCAGTTCCTTGACAGGGGGCGCTTACGAGCAGTACTTC | CASSSLTGGAYEQYF
. | TRBJ2-2 | . | TRBV5-8 | TGTGCCAGCAGTCCCTCGCGGGGCTCCATCCTAGGGACCGGGGAGCTGTTTTTT | CASSPSRGSILGTGELFF
. | TRBJ1-6 | . | TRBV12-5 | TGTGCTAGTGGTTTGCCAACGGGTACGACTTTTTCACCCCTCCACTTT | CASGLPTGTTFSPLHF
. | TRBJ2-1 | . | TRBV14 | TGTGCCAGCAGCCTCACTCTCTCCTACAATGAGCAGTTCTTC | CASSLTLSYNEQFF
. | TRBJ1-2 | TRBD1 | TRBV5-6 | TGTGCCAGCACCCCGCGACAGGGGTCCGTGGGTGGCTACACCTTC | CASTPRQGSVGGYTF
. | TRBJ2-1 | TRBD2 | TRBV14 | TGTGCCAGCAGCCAAGAAGTTGGGGGACTAGCGAACAATGAGCAGTTCTTC | CASSQEVGGLANNEQFF
. | TRBJ2-1 | TRBD2 | TRBV28 | TGTGCCAGCAGTCGGGATAGCGGGGGAGAGCAGTTCTTC | CASSRDSGGEQFF
. | TRBJ2-5 | . | TRBV5-1 | TGCGCCAGCAGTCACGGACAGCAACAAGAGACCCAGTACTTC | CASSHGQQQETQYF
. | TRBJ1-2 | . | TRBV24-1 | TGTGCCACCAGTGATCGGAGGGGCTGGGGCTACACCTTC | CATSDRRGWGYTF
. | TRBJ2-3 | . | TRBV5-4 | TGTGCCAGCAGCTTGCAGGGGCCCTCCACTGTTTTGGAGTATTTT | CASSLQGPSTVLEYF
. | TRBJ1-6 | TRBD1 | TRBV7-9 | TGTGCCAGCAGCTTACAGGGACAGGGTGCTTCACCCCTCCACTTT | CASSLQGQGASPLHF
once | TRBJ2-3 | TRBD2 | TRBV7-9 | TGTGCCAGCAGCCCCGGACTAGCGGGGGGGCGTAGCACAGATACGCAGTATTTT | CASSPGLAGGRSTDTQYF
. | TRBJ2-1 | TRBD2 | TRBV6-5 | TGTGCCAGCAGTAGGGGACTAGCGGGAGGCGGTGAGCAGTTCTTC | CASSRGLAGGGEQFF